This T cell receptor beta chain was sequenced for a study of blood T cell repertoires in COVID-19. Study-wide context: Material from acute and convalescent COVID-19 was sourced from the United States, Italy and Spain. PBMCs, B-cell-depleted T cells, or T cells provided the cDNA or gDNA that made up the material.

In the original processing: For nucleated cells, counts were estimated from reference gene primer amplification. Measured with immunoSEQ multiplex PCR; TCRdb has only the in-frame clones, and not every one. D and trimming come from the DNA, and the V and J calls and clone size come from that table. The table includes more than 85,000 clones, more than 75% detected once. Germline CDR1 KGHDR, CDR2 SFDVKD. The CDR3 length is 15 residues. V gave up 9 bases and J gave up 5 bases, with 21 bases separating them. The sequence was collected from a man aged 50-60 years with active or convalescent COVID-19. Sequenced sample: peripheral blood. The gene calls are TRBV24-1 and TRBJ2-5, with a weak D call TRBD2 (6 bases). The CDR3 DNA reads as TGTGCCACCGCCTTGGGGCAGGGAGGTGGGGAGACCCAGTACTTC. Translation gives CATALGQGGGETQYF.